This TCR beta chain was captured in a study of response to subunit inactivated influenza vaccine. The study's findings and limits: The authors proposed limited new T cell recruitment per seasonal influenza vaccination.

Comment on this clonotype: The antigen is undetermined.

The V end was cut by 0 bases, the J end by 4 bases, with 13 bases between. The CDR3 consists of 15 residues. Per the germline V gene, CDR1 is SGHRS and CDR2 is YFSETQ. Each CDR3 protein gets one entry after TCRdb re-called the RT-PCR reads with MiXCR. The sample consists of over 300,000 distinct CDR3 sequences, 20% to 25% of them appearing once. The receptor's source is a man aged 50-75 years who received an inactivated influenza vaccine. The genes are TRBV5-1 and TRBJ1-1, with D maybe TRBD1 (5 bases). Sequences were derived from PBMCs from blood, sampled about 20 months after vaccination. CDR3 loop: CASSLDGTPTTEAFF. DNA for the CDR3: TGCGCCAGCAGCTTGGACGGGACCCCGACCACTGAAGCTTTCTTT.